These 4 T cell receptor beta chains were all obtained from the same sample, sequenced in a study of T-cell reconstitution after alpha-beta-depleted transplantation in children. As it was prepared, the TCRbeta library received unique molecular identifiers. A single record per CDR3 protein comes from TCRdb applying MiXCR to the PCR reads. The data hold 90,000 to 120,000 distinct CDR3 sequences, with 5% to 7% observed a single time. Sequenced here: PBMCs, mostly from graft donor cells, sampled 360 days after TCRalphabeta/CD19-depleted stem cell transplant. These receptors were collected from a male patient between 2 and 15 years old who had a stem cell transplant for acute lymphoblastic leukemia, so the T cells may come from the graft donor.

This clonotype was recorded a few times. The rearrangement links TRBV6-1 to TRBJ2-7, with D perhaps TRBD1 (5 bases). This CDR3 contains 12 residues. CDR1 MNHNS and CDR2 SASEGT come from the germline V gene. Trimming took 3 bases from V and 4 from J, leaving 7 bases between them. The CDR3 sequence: CASSETAYEQYF. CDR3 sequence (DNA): TGTGCCAGCAGTGAGACAGCTTACGAGCAGTACTTC.

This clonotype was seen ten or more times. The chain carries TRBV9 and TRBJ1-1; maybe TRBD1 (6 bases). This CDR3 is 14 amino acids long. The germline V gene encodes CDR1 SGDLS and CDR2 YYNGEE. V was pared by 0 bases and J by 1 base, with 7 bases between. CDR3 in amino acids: CASSVGGPNTEAFF. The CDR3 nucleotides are TGTGCCAGCAGCGTAGGGGGGCCGAACACTGAAGCTTTCTTT.

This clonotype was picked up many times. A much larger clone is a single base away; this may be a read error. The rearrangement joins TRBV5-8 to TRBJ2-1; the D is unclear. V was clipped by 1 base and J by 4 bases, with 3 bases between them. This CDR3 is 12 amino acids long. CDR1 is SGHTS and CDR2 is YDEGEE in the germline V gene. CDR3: CASSLRYNEQFF. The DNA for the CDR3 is TGTGCCAGCAGCTTGCGGTACAATGAGCAGTTCTTC.

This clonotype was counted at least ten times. In DNA, the CDR3 is TGTGCCAGCAGCCAAGGACTAGAATGGACCTACGAGCAGTACTTC. Translating it yields CASSQGLEWTYEQYF. The V gene is TRBV3-1, the J gene TRBJ2-7; maybe TRBD2 (6 bases). V was shortened by 1 base and J by 2 bases, with 12 bases between the two germline ends. This CDR3 is built from 15 residues. Germline V CDR1 and CDR2: LGHDT, YNNKEL (reference sequence).